Below, 15 T cell receptor beta chains from the same sample are listed, as sequenced in a study of T-cell reconstitution after alpha-beta-depleted transplantation in children (dated by TCRdb to about 2016). The treatment or condition label on this specimen signifies: allogeneic hematopoietic cell transplantation with graft depleted of TCRalphabeta T cells and CD19 B cells. The protocol used for the library was PCR. Sequencer: Illumina HiSeq 2500. TCR libraries were prepared with molecular barcoding, using unique molecular identifiers to normalize TCRbeta repertoire quantification. TCRdb reprocessing: public reads trimmed at Q25 with fastp, clones called with MiXCR, in-frame beta chains kept. Each record represents a unique CDR3 protein, reported with the most common genes and DNA among its rows. In this sample the table shows about 420,000 distinct CDR3 sequences, about 17% of which occur a single time. The ten most abundant clones make up less than 30% of the sample.

The sequenced sample was PBMCs, mostly from graft donor cells, obtained 360 days after TCRalphabeta/CD19-depleted stem cell transplant. The source is a boy under three years old who had a stem cell transplant for Wiskott-Aldrich syndrome, so the T cells may come from the graft donor.

This chain connects TRBV7-2 to TRBJ1-2; D not certain. Germline V CDR1 and CDR2: SGHTA, FQGNSA. The V end was cut by 1 base, the J end by 6 bases, with 15 bases between. The CDR3 has 15 residues. The CDR3 sequence is CASSLVGRTGDGYTF. Written as DNA, the CDR3 is TGTGCCAGCAGCTTAGTAGGAAGGACCGGAGATGGCTACACCTTC.

This chain connects TRBV25-1 to TRBJ2-5; 8 bases line up with TRBD2. The CDR3 spans 14 residues. V lost 8 bases and J lost 4; bases outside the gene matches: 9. The germline V gene has CDR1 MGHDK and CDR2 SYGVNS. CDR3 in amino acids: CASGRGGRGETQYF. The CDR3 nucleotides are TGTGCCAGCGGACGGGGGGGAAGAGGAGAGACCCAGTACTTC.

The rearrangement joins TRBV5-1 to TRBJ1-1, with a tentative D call TRBD1 (5 bases). The V end lost 2 bases, the J end lost 1 base, and 12 bases lay between the germline ends. Germline V CDR1 and CDR2: SGHRS, YFSETQ. The CDR3 is made up of 15 amino acids. The DNA of the CDR3 is TGCGCCAGCAGCTTCATGGGGCAGGGGAACACTGAAGCTTTCTTT. Its translation: CASSFMGQGNTEAFF.

This chain joins TRBV30 and TRBJ2-3; TRBD1 agrees at 10 bases. This CDR3 contains 15 residues. From germline, CDR1 is GTSNPN and CDR2 SVGIG (reference sequence). The trim removed 2 bases at V and 3 bases at J, leaving 5 bases unmatched. CDR3 sequence (DNA): TGTGCCTGGAGTACCGGGACAGGGGAGACAGATACGCAGTATTTT. Its translation: CAWSTGTGETDTQYF.

This clonotype was found a few times. CDR3 DNA: TGTGCCAGCAGCTCTGAACTAGGCTCCGAGCAGTACTTC. This gives the protein CASSSELGSEQYF. The rearrangement links TRBV11-2 to TRBJ2-7; D possibly corresponds to TRBD2 (5 bases). Germline V gene sequence: CDR1 SGHAT, CDR2 FQNNGV. The CDR3 length is 13 residues. V lost 4 bases to trimming and J lost 6 bases, with 13 bases between them.

This chain links TRBV21-1 with TRBJ1-6. TRBV21-1 counts as a pseudogene. This CDR3 spans 17 amino acids. The CDR3, as DNA: TGTGCCAGCAGCAAAGCCATTGGGAGCTCCTATAATTCACCCCTCCACTTT. It codes for CASSKAIGSSYNSPLHF.

This chain connects TRBV5-1 to TRBJ2-1, with 10 nucleotides matching TRBD1. The V segment lost 4 bases and the J segment 7 bases; nucleotides outside the gene matches: 5. The germline V gene encodes CDR1 SGHRS and CDR2 YFSETQ. CDR3 length: 14 residues. CDR3 residues: CASSHGTGANEQFF. The CDR3 coding sequence is TGCGCCAGCAGCCACGGGACAGGGGCGAATGAGCAGTTCTTC.

In its sample, this clonotype was seen a few times. The rearrangement uses TRBV29-1 and TRBJ2-7; a weak D match, TRBD1 (6 bases). The CDR3 is 12 amino acids. CDR1 SQVTM and CDR2 ANQGSEA come from the germline V gene. V gave up 7 bases and J gave up 3 bases, with 13 bases separating them. The CDR3 loop reads CSARDNFYEQYF. Here the CDR3 DNA reads TGCAGCGCCCGGGACAATTTCTACGAGCAGTACTTC.

The chain is built from TRBV3-1 and TRBJ2-2, with D perhaps given as TRBD1 or TRBD2 (5 bases each). CDR3 length equals 16 residues. V was cut by 1 base and J by 1 base, with 10 bases left in between. Germline V gene data show CDR1 as LGHDT and CDR2 as YNNKEL (reference sequence). CDR3 bases: TGTGCCAGCAGCCAAGGAGGGACCCTGAACACCGGGGAGCTGTTTTTT. It specifies CASSQGGTLNTGELFF. The whole variable domain, remainder taken from reference TRBV3-1 and TRBJ2-2, is DTAVSQTPKYLVTQMGNDKSIKCEQNLGHDTMYWYKQDSKKFLKIMFSYNNKELIINETVPNRFSPKSPDKAHLNLHINSLELGDSAVYFCASSQGGTLNTGELFFGEGSRLTVL.

The chain couples TRBV15 to TRBJ2-7, with 9 bases identical to TRBD1. Germline V lookup: CDR1 LNHNV, CDR2 YYDKDF (reference sequence). V shed 5 bases, J shed 2 bases, and the junction held 7 bases outside the gene matches. The length of the CDR3 is 15 residues. CDR3 nucleotides: TGTGCCACCAGCGTCACCGGGACAGGGCCCTACGAGCAGTACTTC. Translation gives CATSVTGTGPYEQYF.

V and J are TRBV9 and TRBJ2-1; TRBD2 agrees at 8 bases. This CDR3 has 15 residues. Germline-derived CDR1 and CDR2 are SGDLS and YYNGEE. The trim removed 5 bases at V and 4 bases at J, leaving 8 bases unmatched. In DNA form, the CDR3 reads TGTGCCAGCAGGGAGTGGCGGGGGGTGTACAATGAGCAGTTCTTC. Encoded protein: CASREWRGVYNEQFF. The whole variable domain, remainder taken from reference TRBV9 and TRBJ2-1, is DSGVTQTPKHLITATGQRVTLRCSPRSGDLSVYWYQQSLDQGLQFLIQYYNGEERAKGNILERFSAQQFPDLHSELNLSSLELGDSALYFCASREWRGVYNEQFFGPGTRLTVL.

This clonotype was picked up a small number of times. V gene TRBV3-1 combines with J gene TRBJ2-7; no clear D. This CDR3 is built from 14 residues. Per the germline V gene, CDR1 is LGHDT and CDR2 is YNNKEL (reference sequence). V lost 3 bases, J lost 0 bases, and 9 bases lay in between. The CDR3 reads CASSQTTISYEQYF. CDR3 sequence (DNA): TGTGCCAGCAGCCAGACGACGATCTCCTACGAGCAGTACTTC.

This clonotype was found a few times. The chain recombines TRBV24-1 with TRBJ2-1; 8 bases map to TRBD2. The CDR3 is made up of 16 amino acids. Trimming took 2 bases from V and 8 from J; bases not matched to a gene: 10. Germline assignment: CDR1 KGHDR and CDR2 SFDVKD. The CDR3 sequence is CATSDSREGPWYEQFF. DNA for the CDR3: TGTGCCACCAGTGATTCACGGGAGGGCCCTTGGTATGAGCAGTTCTTC.

This CDR3 is CASWEAYSYEQYF. Here the CDR3 DNA reads TGTGCCAGCTGGGAGGCCTACTCCTACGAGCAGTACTTC. This chain links TRBV2 with TRBJ2-7; a weak D match, TRBD2 (6 bases). The CDR3 runs 13 residues. CDR1 is SNHLY and CDR2 is FYNNEI in the germline V gene. V lost 8 bases to trimming and J lost 0 bases, with 11 bases between them. The full variable domain, completed using reference TRBV2 and TRBJ2-7, is EPEVTQTPSHQVTQMGQEVILRCVPISNHLYFYWYRQILGQKVEFLVSFYNNEISEKSEIFDDQFSVERPDGSNFTLKIRSTKLEDSAMYFCASWEAYSYEQYFGPGTRLTVT.

This rearrangement joins TRBV29-1 to TRBJ2-3, with TRBD2 as a possible D gene (5 bases). The V and J ends lost 3 bases and 2 bases respectively, with 12 bases between them. The germline gives CDR1 SQVTM, CDR2 ANQGSEA. The CDR3 extends over 14 amino acids. CDR3 in DNA: TGCAGCGTTGATCCCGGGATTCACACAGATACGCAGTATTTT. This translates into CSVDPGIHTDTQYF.